These 21 T cell receptor beta chains came from one sample sequenced in a study of T cells after yellow fever vaccination. TCRdb itself ran the 5' RACE reads through MiXCR, one entry per CDR3 protein. The data contain under 150,000 distinct CDR3 sequences, about 7.7% of them singletons. The sequenced sample was CD4+ T cells sorted from PBMCs, obtained 5 days after the yellow fever booster vaccination. Receptor source: a man aged 30 to 39 who received the YFV17D yellow fever vaccine.

This clonotype was observed many times. The CDR3 spells CASSPGLGEETQYF. The CDR3 coding sequence is TGTGCCAGCAGCCCGGGACTAGGGGAAGAGACCCAGTACTTC. V is TRBV7-9 and J is TRBJ2-5, with 8 bases fitting TRBD2. There are 14 residues in the CDR3. V lost 5 bases and J lost 3; bases outside the gene matches: 5. The V gene's germline CDR1 is SEHNR and CDR2 FQNEAQ (reference sequence).

This clonotype appeared many times. The rearrangement links TRBV5-1 to TRBJ1-1; D uncertain. The CDR3 runs to 14 residues. Germline CDR1 SGHRS, CDR2 YFSETQ. The germline V and J ends were trimmed by 5 bases and 0 bases, with 11 bases remaining between them. CDR3: CASRPDPVNTEAFF. The CDR3 bases are TGCGCCAGCAGACCCGACCCGGTGAACACTGAAGCTTTCTTT. Supplemented by reference TRBV5-1 and TRBJ1-1, the full variable domain reads KAGVTQTPRYLIKTRGQQVTLSCSPISGHRSVSWYQQTPGQGLQFLFEYFSETQRNKGNFPGRFSGRQFSNSRSEMNVSTLELGDSALYLCASRPDPVNTEAFFGQGTRLTVV.

This clonotype was counted between two and nine times. V and J are TRBV5-3 and TRBJ2-1; the D is unclear. TRBV5-3 carries the ORF label, with uncertain function. Trimming removed 1 base from V and 7 bases from J, with 3 bases in between. There are 11 residues in the CDR3. CDR3 in DNA: TGTGCCAGAAGCTTGAGGAATGAGCAGTTCTTC. Translating gives CARSLRNEQFF.

V usage is TRBV7-2 and J usage is TRBJ2-1; 8 nucleotides match TRBD2. V was clipped by 2 bases and J by 4 bases; unmatched bases: 7. Germline CDR1 reads SGHTA; CDR2 reads FQGNSA. The CDR3 consists of 16 residues. Written as DNA, the CDR3 is TGTGCCAGCAGCTTATCCCTAGCGGGTTATTACAATGAGCAGTTCTTC. It yields the protein CASSLSLAGYYNEQFF.

The rearrangement uses TRBV7-6 and TRBJ2-1; D possibly matches TRBD1 or TRBD2 (5 bases each). Germline assignment: CDR1 SGHVS and CDR2 FNYEAQ. There are 15 residues in the CDR3. Trimming cost V 2 bases and J 9 bases, with 17 bases left between them. The CDR3 coding sequence is TGTGCCAGCAGCTTATCGGCGGGCCCGAGGGGTGAGCAGTTCTTC. Its translation is CASSLSAGPRGEQFF.

This chain uses TRBV7-2 with TRBJ1-1; D not resolved. The CDR3 covers 12 residues. V lost 6 bases and J lost 5, with 10 bases in between. From germline, CDR1 is SGHTA and CDR2 FQGNSA. In DNA form, the CDR3 reads TGTGCCAGCAGTCCCGGTTGGACTGAAGCTTTCTTT. Translated, it gives CASSPGWTEAFF.

This clonotype was picked up many times. CDR3: CASSFFRDNKAFF. The CDR3 bases are TGTGCCAGCAGCTTCTTCCGGGACAACAAAGCTTTCTTT. The rearrangement uses TRBV7-2 and TRBJ1-1; D may be TRBD1 (6 bases). Trimming shortened V by 3 bases and J by 9 bases, and 14 bases separated the two germline ends. Germline CDR1 is SGHTA and CDR2 is FQGNSA. The CDR3 sequence is 13 residues long.

Comments on this clonotype: Possible read error: a much larger clone is one base away. This sequence joins TRBV20-1 and TRBJ2-2, with D possibly TRBD1 on 6 matching bases. The CDR3 runs to 13 residues. Germline V CDR1 and CDR2: DFQATT, SNEGSKA (reference sequence). V was clipped by 5 bases and J by 2 bases, with 9 bases between them. CDR3 loop: CSAYRENTGELFF. CDR3 DNA sequence: TGCAGTGCTTACAGGGAAAACACCGGGGAGCTGTTTTTT.

This clonotype was counted a few times. The gene calls are TRBV19 and TRBJ2-7, with TRBD1 matching over 9 bases. The junction had 10 bases not matched to a gene; V was cut back by 4 bases and J by 3 bases. Germline V gene data show CDR1 as LNHDA and CDR2 as SQIVND (reference sequence). CDR3 length equals 16 residues. The CDR3 is CASSTLPGQGFYEQYF. In DNA form, the CDR3 reads TGTGCCAGTAGTACCCTACCGGGACAGGGCTTCTACGAGCAGTACTTC.

The CDR3 DNA sequence: TGTGCCAGCAGCTTAGCTCTTCAGGCCCGCACAGATACGCAGTATTTT. It codes for CASSLALQARTDTQYF. J is TRBJ2-3 and V is TRBV7-2, with D unresolved. Germline V CDR1 and CDR2: SGHTA, FQGNSA. The germline V and J ends were trimmed by 0 bases and 1 base, with 11 bases remaining between them. The CDR3 totals 16 residues. The entire variable domain, with the rest obtained from reference TRBV7-2 and TRBJ2-3, is as follows: GAGVSQSPSNKVTEKGKDVELRCDPISGHTALYWYRQSLGQGLEFLIYFQGNSAPDKSGLPSDRFSAERTGGSVSTLTIQRTQQEDSAVYLCASSLALQARTDTQYFGPGTRLTVL.

This clonotype was observed many times. The J gene is TRBJ2-1, the V gene TRBV5-5; 11 positions match TRBD1. V shed 0 bases, J shed 4 bases, and the junction held 3 bases outside the gene matches. Germline CDR1 SGHKS, CDR2 YYEKEE (reference sequence). The CDR3 has 16 amino acids. The CDR3 protein is CASSLGGTGGYNEQFF. CDR3 nucleotide sequence: TGTGCCAGCAGCTTGGGCGGGACAGGGGGATACAATGAGCAGTTCTTC.

This clonotype came up many times. The chain is built from TRBV20-1 and TRBJ2-5, with D perhaps matching TRBD2 (6 bases). The V gene lost 2 bases and the J gene lost 5 bases, with 24 bases spanning the gap. Germline assignment: CDR1 DFQATT and CDR2 SNEGSKA (reference sequence). The CDR3 contains 17 residues. The CDR3 DNA follows: TGCAGTGCTAGATCGGGGAGACTAGAAGTAGGTTGGGAGACCCAGTACTTC. Translation gives CSARSGRLEVGWETQYF.

Many counts were recorded for this clonotype. The V and J genes are TRBV20-1 and TRBJ2-2; D perhaps matches TRBD1 (6 bases). The CDR3 consists of 15 residues. V dropped 0 bases and J dropped 5 bases, with 13 bases sitting between them. The germline CDR1 and CDR2 sequences are DFQATT and SNEGSKA (reference sequence). The CDR3 sequence: CSAREGGAATGELFF. The CDR3 DNA reads TGCAGTGCTAGAGAAGGGGGAGCGGCTACCGGGGAGCTGTTTTTT.

This clonotype was seen many times. The rearrangement uses TRBV25-1 and TRBJ2-7; 14 bases line up with TRBD2. Trimming took 3 bases from V and 6 from J; bases not matched to a gene: 10. The length of the CDR3 is 17 residues. CDR1 MGHDK and CDR2 SYGVNS come from the germline V gene. The CDR3 region is CASSDPRLAGGRTEQYF. As DNA, the CDR3 is TGTGCCAGCAGTGACCCTAGACTAGCGGGAGGGAGGACCGAGCAGTACTTC.

This clonotype came up many times. The chain recombines TRBV9 with TRBJ2-5; tentatively, D is TRBD1 (6 bases). The CDR3 consists of 14 residues. Germline V gene sequence: CDR1 SGDLS, CDR2 YYNGEE. Trimming took 3 bases from V and 5 from J, leaving 14 bases between them. The CDR3 DNA sequence: TGTGCCAGCAGCGCCCAGGGGAGTGGGGAGACCCAGTACTTC. Translating gives CASSAQGSGETQYF.

Comments on this clonotype: A read error may explain this, as a much larger clone is one base away. The rearrangement links TRBV10-3 to TRBJ1-5; D might be TRBD1 (5 bases). V was clipped by 7 bases and J by 3 bases, with 10 bases between them. CDR1 is ENHRY, CDR2 SYGVKD, per germline. CDR3 length equals 13 residues. CDR3 region: CAINTGFNQPQHF. CDR3 DNA: TGTGCCATCAACACAGGATTCAATCAGCCCCAGCATTTT.

This clonotype was detected ten times or more. V gene TRBV29-1 combines with J gene TRBJ2-7; D tentatively fits TRBD1 or TRBD2 (5 bases each). Trimming left V 4 bases short and J 4 bases short, with 8 bases between. CDR3 length equals 11 residues. CDR1 is SQVTM and CDR2 is ANQGSEA in the germline V gene. The chain's CDR3 is CSVVGDYEQYF. The DNA for the CDR3 is TGCAGCGTTGTGGGGGATTACGAGCAGTACTTC.

This clonotype was picked up many times. The chain is built from TRBV20-1 and TRBJ2-2, with 10 bases identical to TRBD1. Germline V gene sequence: CDR1 DFQATT, CDR2 SNEGSKA (reference sequence). V lost 3 bases to trimming and J lost 2 bases; unmatched junction nucleotides: 3. The CDR3 sequence is 15 residues long. CDR3 nucleotides: TGCAGTGCTAGTGGGGACAGGGGTAACACCGGGGAGCTGTTTTTT. This translates into CSASGDRGNTGELFF.

This clonotype showed up many times. The rearrangement links TRBV6-5 to TRBJ2-7, with TRBD1 matching 7 bases. The CDR3 has 15 residues. After removal of 6 bases from V and 0 bases from J, the junction contained 8 bases not matched to a gene. Germline V gives CDR1 MNHEY, CDR2 SVGAGI. The CDR3 reads CASSRDRDSSYEQYF. The CDR3 DNA sequence: TGTGCCAGCAGCCGAGACAGGGACAGCTCCTACGAGCAGTACTTC.

This clonotype was recorded a few times. The chain uses TRBV2 and TRBJ2-1, with D perhaps matching TRBD1 (6 bases). The CDR3 contains 13 residues. Germline V gene sequence: CDR1 SNHLY, CDR2 FYNNEI. V lost 5 bases, J lost 7 bases, and 12 bases lay in between. CDR3 sequence (DNA): TGTGCCAGCAGTCCCTTCACAGGGAATGAGCAGTTCTTC. Translating it yields CASSPFTGNEQFF.

The gene calls are TRBV5-5 and TRBJ2-7; either TRBD1 or TRBD2 may fit D (6 bases each). CDR3 size: 15 residues. Germline V CDR1 and CDR2: SGHKS, YYEKEE (reference sequence). The ends were cut back, 3 bases at V and 0 bases at J, with 13 bases in the middle. In nucleotides, the CDR3 is TGTGCCAGCAGCTGGGGGGACAAGAGCTCCTACGAGCAGTACTTC. Translated, it gives CASSWGDKSSYEQYF.